Listed below are T cell receptor beta chains from one sample, sequenced in a study of cytomegalovirus exposure and HLA in healthy donors. Measured with immunoSEQ multiplex PCR; TCRdb has only the in-frame clones, and not every one. The table includes fewer than 250,000 clones, under 80% detected once. Source material: PBMCs. These receptor sequences come from a girl aged 2-9 years in good health and CMV-seronegative. Each CDR3 is given with its conserved first and last residue. The D gene is left open where the match is weak. The size of a clone is reported for some rows only, either as once, few or many, or as a class for expanded clones.

D gene,V gene,clone size,J gene,CDR3 protein,CDR3 DNA
.,TRBV5-1,.,TRBJ2-7,CASSLIGRGPDEQYF,TGCGCCAGCAGCTTGATTGGACGCGGGCCCGACGAGCAGTACTTC
.,TRBV19,few,TRBJ2-7,CASRGEEGGSYEQYF,TGTGCCAGTAGGGGAGAGGAGGGTGGCTCCTACGAGCAGTACTTC
TRBD1,TRBV5-6,.,TRBJ1-6,CASSLGTGTSPLHF,TGTGCCAGCAGCTTGGGGACAGGGACTTCACCCCTCCACTTT
.,TRBV7-8,.,TRBJ1-5,CASSPGQPTFYSNQPQHF,TGTGCCAGCAGCCCAGGACAGCCCACATTCTATAGCAATCAGCCCCAGCATTTT
.,TRBV5-1,few,TRBJ1-3,CASSLRGLGNTIYF,TGCGCCAGCAGCTTGAGAGGGTTAGGAAACACCATATATTTT
.,TRBV4-1,.,TRBJ2-7,CASSQVHSDSYEQYF,TGCGCCAGCAGCCAAGTGCACTCCGACTCCTACGAGCAGTACTTC
.,TRBV5-8,.,TRBJ2-5,CASSYGTDLSETQYF,TGTGCCAGCAGCTACGGGACTGACCTTTCAGAGACCCAGTACTTC
TRBD2,TRBV7-2,.,TRBJ2-1,CASSLVDASGAEQFF,TGTGCCAGCAGCTTAGTCGATGCTAGCGGGGCGGAGCAGTTCTTC
.,TRBV7-6,.,TRBJ2-5,CASSTRLGQETQYF,TGTGCCAGCAGCACACGACTGGGCCAAGAGACCCAGTACTTC
.,TRBV11-2,.,TRBJ2-7,CASSLQPGKEQYF,TGTGCCAGCAGCTTACAACCAGGGAAAGAGCAGTACTTC
.,TRBV7-9,.,TRBJ1-1,CASSLRRGMNTEAFF,TGTGCCAGCAGCTTAAGAAGGGGGATGAACACTGAAGCTTTCTTT
TRBD1,TRBV5-6,few,TRBJ1-1,CASSLGTGFGEEAFF,TGTGCCAGCAGCTTGGGGACAGGGTTTGGGGAAGAAGCTTTCTTT
.,TRBV19,once,TRBJ2-1,CASSIGSTGWHYNEQFF,TGTGCCAGTAGTATAGGGTCAACGGGTTGGCACTACAATGAGCAGTTCTTC
TRBD1,TRBV2,.,TRBJ1-1,CASSAGQPNTEAFF,TGTGCCAGCAGTGCGGGACAGCCGAACACTGAAGCTTTCTTT
.,TRBV6-5,.,TRBJ1-4,CASSLAVTTNEKLFF,TGTGCCAGCAGCTTGGCCGTTACAACTAATGAAAAACTGTTTTTT
TRBD2,TRBV7-3,.,TRBJ2-5,CASSLGTSGGYETQYF,TGTGCCAGCAGCCTAGGGACTAGCGGGGGTTATGAGACCCAGTACTTC
TRBD1,TRBV6-5,.,TRBJ1-5,CASSAGTGNQPQHF,TGTGCCAGCAGTGCCGGGACAGGCAATCAGCCCCAGCATTTT
TRBD1,TRBV19,.,TRBJ2-2,CASTGGADTGELFF,TGTGCCAGTACAGGGGGCGCAGACACCGGGGAGCTGTTTTTT
TRBD1,TRBV5-6,.,TRBJ1-3,CASSPSTGSGNTIYF,TGTGCCAGCAGCCCCTCGACAGGGTCTGGAAACACCATATATTTT
TRBD1,TRBV19,.,TRBJ1-2,CASSPTGTGAPYGYTF,TGTGCCAGTAGTCCCACCGGGACAGGGGCCCCGTATGGCTACACCTTC
.,TRBV2,few,TRBJ1-1,CASSDEVNTEAFF,TGTGCCAGCAGTGACGAGGTGAACACTGAAGCTTTCTTT
TRBD2,TRBV6-5,.,TRBJ2-7,CASSAGLAGGDKYF,TGTGCCAGCAGTGCGGGACTAGCGGGAGGCGATAAGTACTTC
.,TRBV11-2,few,TRBJ1-1,CASSLRPGRTEAFF,TGTGCCAGCAGCTTAAGGCCAGGGCGCACTGAAGCTTTCTTT
.,TRBV10-1,.,TRBJ2-1,CASSEGGTYNEQFF,TGCGCCAGCAGTGAGGGGGGGACCTACAATGAGCAGTTCTTC
TRBD1,TRBV19,once,TRBJ1-2,CASSIWTGVLGFAGYTF,TGTGCCAGTAGTATCTGGACAGGGGTACTCGGTTTCGCGGGCTACACCTTC
TRBD1,TRBV19,.,TRBJ1-2,CASSSQHRGLYGYTF,TGTGCCAGTAGTAGCCAACACAGGGGGCTCTATGGCTACACCTTC
.,TRBV6-6,once,TRBJ1-1,CASSYGGSEAFF,TGTGCCAGCAGTTATGGGGGGAGCGAAGCTTTCTTT
.,TRBV10-3,.,TRBJ2-3,CAISEGTFGAGSTDTQYF,TGTGCCATCAGTGAGGGGACATTTGGTGCAGGGAGCACAGATACGCAGTATTTT
.,TRBV29-1,.,TRBJ2-2,CSVVAPPNTGELFF,TGCAGCGTTGTGGCCCCACCGAACACCGGGGAGCTGTTTTTT
.,TRBV6-5,.,TRBJ2-3,CASSSLSTDTQYF,TGTGCCAGCAGTTCCCTTAGCACAGATACGCAGTATTTT
TRBD1,TRBV5-6,.,TRBJ2-7,CASSFVQGMGEQYF,TGTGCCAGCAGCTTTGTACAGGGGATGGGCGAGCAGTACTTC
.,TRBV30,once,TRBJ2-3,CAWSDPRTQYF,TGTGCCTGGAGTGATCCGAGAACGCAGTATTTT
.,TRBV7-9,.,TRBJ2-1,CASKGPRGTTYNEQFF,TGTGCCAGCAAAGGGCCCCGGGGGACGACCTACAATGAGCAGTTCTTC
.,TRBV11-2,.,TRBJ2-7,CASSLSRSYEQYF,TGTGCCAGCAGCCTGAGCCGCTCCTACGAGCAGTACTTC
.,TRBV6-5,.,TRBJ2-3,CASTLRVGTDTQYF,TGTGCCAGCACTCTCAGGGTAGGAACAGATACGCAGTATTTT
.,TRBV27,.,TRBJ2-3,CASSFEASTDTQYF,TGTGCCAGCAGTTTTGAGGCAAGCACAGATACGCAGTATTTT
.,TRBV6-5,.,TRBJ1-2,CASRGENYGYTF,TGTGCCAGCAGGGGAGAGAACTATGGCTACACCTTC
.,TRBV4-1,few,TRBJ2-7,CASSQFPQEGSSYEQYF,TGCGCCAGCAGCCAATTCCCACAGGAGGGGAGCTCCTACGAGCAGTACTTC
.,TRBV4-1,.,TRBJ2-7,CASSEENIPGDPYEQYF,TGCGCCAGCAGCGAAGAAAACATCCCGGGAGATCCCTACGAGCAGTACTTC
TRBD1,TRBV29-1,.,TRBJ1-2,CSVNGQGVDGYTF,TGCAGCGTGAACGGACAGGGTGTAGACGGCTACACCTTC
.,TRBV4-2,.,TRBJ1-2,CASSQSQGSGYTF,TGTGCCAGCAGCCAGAGTCAGGGGAGCGGCTACACCTTC
TRBD1,TRBV7-9,few,TRBJ1-1,CASSLGQGVRDTEAFF,TGTGCCAGCAGCCTGGGACAGGGAGTAAGAGACACTGAAGCTTTCTTT
.,TRBV7-2,.,TRBJ1-3,CASSLSGTKGRGNTIYF,TGTGCCAGCAGCCTGTCCGGGACAAAGGGTCGGGGAAACACCATATATTTT